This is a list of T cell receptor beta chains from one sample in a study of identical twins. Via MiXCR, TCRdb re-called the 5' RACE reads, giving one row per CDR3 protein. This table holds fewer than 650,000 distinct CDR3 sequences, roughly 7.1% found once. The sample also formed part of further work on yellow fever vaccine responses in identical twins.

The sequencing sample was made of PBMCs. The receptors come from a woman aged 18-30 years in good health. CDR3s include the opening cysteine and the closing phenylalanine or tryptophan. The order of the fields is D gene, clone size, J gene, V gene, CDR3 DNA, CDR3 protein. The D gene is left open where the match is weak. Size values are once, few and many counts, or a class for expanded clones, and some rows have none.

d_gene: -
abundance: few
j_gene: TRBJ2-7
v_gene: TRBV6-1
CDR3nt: TGTGCCAGCAGTCGACATTCTCAAACCTACGAGCAGTACTTC
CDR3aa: CASSRHSQTYEQYF

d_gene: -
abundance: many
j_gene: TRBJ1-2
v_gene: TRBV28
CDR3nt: TGTGCCAGCAGTTCCGAAGACAGGCCAGATGGCTACACCTTC
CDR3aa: CASSSEDRPDGYTF

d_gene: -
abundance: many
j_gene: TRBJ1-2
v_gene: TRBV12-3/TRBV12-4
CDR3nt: TGTGCCAGCAGTTCAGGGGTGTATGGCTACACCTTC
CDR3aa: CASSSGVYGYTF

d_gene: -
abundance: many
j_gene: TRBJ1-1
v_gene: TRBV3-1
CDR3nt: TGTGCCAGCAGCCCCCGGGGGTTTACCCCTGGGGCCACTGAAGCTTTCTTT
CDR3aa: CASSPRGFTPGATEAFF

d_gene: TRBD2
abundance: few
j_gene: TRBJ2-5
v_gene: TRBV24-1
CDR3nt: TGTGCCACCAGTGATACTAGCGGAGTCAAAGAGACCCAGTACTTC
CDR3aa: CATSDTSGVKETQYF

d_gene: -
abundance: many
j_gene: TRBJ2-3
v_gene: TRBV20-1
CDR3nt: TGCAGTGCCTCTAGGACCACTAGCACAGATACGCAGTATTTT
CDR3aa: CSASRTTSTDTQYF

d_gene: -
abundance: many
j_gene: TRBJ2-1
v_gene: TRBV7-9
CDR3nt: TGTGCCAGCAGCTTAGGATCGGGGAGCGGTGAGCAGTTCTTC
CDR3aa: CASSLGSGSGEQFF

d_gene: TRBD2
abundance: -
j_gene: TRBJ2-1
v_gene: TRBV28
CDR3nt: TGTGCCAGCAGCCCCTTCCTAGCGGGAGAGGGTGGGCAGTTCTTC
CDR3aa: CASSPFLAGEGGQFF

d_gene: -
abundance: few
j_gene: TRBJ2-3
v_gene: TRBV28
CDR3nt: TGTGCCAGCAGTGTAAACGGGCTAAGCGGCAGCACAGATACGCAGTATTTT
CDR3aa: CASSVNGLSGSTDTQYF

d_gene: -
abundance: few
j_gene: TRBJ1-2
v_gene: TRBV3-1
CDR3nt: TGTGCCAGCAGCCCCCCCTTGGCCCCGGGACGTGGCTACACCTTC
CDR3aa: CASSPPLAPGRGYTF

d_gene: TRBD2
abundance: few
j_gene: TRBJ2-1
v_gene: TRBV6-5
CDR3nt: TGTGCCAGCAGTTACACTAGCGGGTCCTACAATGAGCAGTTCTTC
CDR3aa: CASSYTSGSYNEQFF

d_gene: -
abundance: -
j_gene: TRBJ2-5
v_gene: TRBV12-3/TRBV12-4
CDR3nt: TGTGCCAGCAGTTTATTATCAGCCCAAGAGACCCAGTACTTC
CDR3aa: CASSLLSAQETQYF

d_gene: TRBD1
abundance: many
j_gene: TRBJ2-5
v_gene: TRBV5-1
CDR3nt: TGCGCCAGCAGCTTGGAGACAGGGGAAGAGACCCAGTACTTC
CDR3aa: CASSLETGEETQYF

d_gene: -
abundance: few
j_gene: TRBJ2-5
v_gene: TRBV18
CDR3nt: TGTGCCAGCTCACCGACAAGGGGTGTGCAAGAGACCCAGTACTTC
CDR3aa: CASSPTRGVQETQYF

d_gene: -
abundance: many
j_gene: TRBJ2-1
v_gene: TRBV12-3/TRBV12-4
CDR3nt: TGTGCCAGCAGTTTACGGGAGATCGCCTACAATGAGCAGTTCTTC
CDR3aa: CASSLREIAYNEQFF

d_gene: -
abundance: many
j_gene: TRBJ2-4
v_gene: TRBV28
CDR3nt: TGTGCCAGCAGTTCCCTAACTGGCGCCAAAAACATTCAGTACTTC
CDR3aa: CASSSLTGAKNIQYF

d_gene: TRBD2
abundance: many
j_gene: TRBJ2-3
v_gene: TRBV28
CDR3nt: TGTGCCAGCAGTTCATCGGGTAGCGGGTTCACAGATACGCAGTATTTT
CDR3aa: CASSSSGSGFTDTQYF

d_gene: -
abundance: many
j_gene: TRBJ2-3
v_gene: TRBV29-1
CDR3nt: TGCAGCGTTGACACAGATACGCAGTATTTT
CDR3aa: CSVDTDTQYF

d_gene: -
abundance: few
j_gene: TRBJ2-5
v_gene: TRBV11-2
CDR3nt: TGTGCCAGCAGCTTAAGGGGTGTCAACGGGGAGACCCAGTACTTC
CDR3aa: CASSLRGVNGETQYF

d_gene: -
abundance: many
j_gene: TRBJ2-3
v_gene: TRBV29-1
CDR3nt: TGCAGCGTTCGGTCCTCCCGGGCAACCAGGGCAGATACGCAGTATTTT
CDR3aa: CSVRSSRATRADTQYF

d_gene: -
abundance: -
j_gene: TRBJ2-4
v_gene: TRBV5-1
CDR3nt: TGCGCCAGCAGCTTGGGGTCGGGGGACGTTAAAAACATTCAGTACTTC
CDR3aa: CASSLGSGDVKNIQYF

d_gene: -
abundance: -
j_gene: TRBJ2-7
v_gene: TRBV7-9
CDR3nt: TGTGCCAGCAGCCCACCCCTGGGCGGCTACGAGCAGTACTTC
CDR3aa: CASSPPLGGYEQYF

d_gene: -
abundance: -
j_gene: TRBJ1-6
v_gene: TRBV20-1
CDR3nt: TGCAGTGCTCGCTTACTAGATCAGGGTTCACCCCTCCACTTT
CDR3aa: CSARLLDQGSPLHF

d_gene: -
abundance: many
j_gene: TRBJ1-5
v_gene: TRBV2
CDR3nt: TGTGCCAGCAGTGAAGAGAGACAGTTTCAGCCCCAGCATTTT
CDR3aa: CASSEERQFQPQHF

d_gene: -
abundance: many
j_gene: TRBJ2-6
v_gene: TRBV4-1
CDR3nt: TGCGCCAGCAGCCAAGATCGAAGAGGGGCTGGGGCCAACGTCCTGACTTTC
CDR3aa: CASSQDRRGAGANVLTF

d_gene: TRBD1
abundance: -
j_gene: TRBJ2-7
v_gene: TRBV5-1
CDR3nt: TGCGCCAGCAGCTTGGTGGGCCCGGGACAGGGAGATCTCGAGCAGTACTTC
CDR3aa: CASSLVGPGQGDLEQYF

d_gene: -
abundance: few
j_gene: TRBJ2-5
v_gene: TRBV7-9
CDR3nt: TGTGCCAGCAGCCCCCAGACAGGTCGAGAGACCCAGTACTTC
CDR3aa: CASSPQTGRETQYF

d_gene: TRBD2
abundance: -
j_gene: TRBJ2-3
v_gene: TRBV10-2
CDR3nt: TGCGCCAGCAGTGAGTCATCGGGTGGCGGGAGGGCCGGAGACACAGATACGCAGTATTTT
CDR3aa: CASSESSGGGRAGDTDTQYF

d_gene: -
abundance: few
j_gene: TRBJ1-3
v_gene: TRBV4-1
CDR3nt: TGCGCCAGCAGCCAAGTAGTCAATTTATTTCGCTTTGGAAACACCATATATTTT
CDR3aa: CASSQVVNLFRFGNTIYF

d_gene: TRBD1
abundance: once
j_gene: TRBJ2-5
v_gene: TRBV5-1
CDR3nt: TGCGCCAGCAGCCAGGGACAGGAGCAAGAGACCCAGTACTTC
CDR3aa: CASSQGQEQETQYF

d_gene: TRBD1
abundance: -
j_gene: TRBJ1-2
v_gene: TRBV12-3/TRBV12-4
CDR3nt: TGTGCCAGCAGGGAGACAGGGAAGGATGGCTACACCTTC
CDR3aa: CASRETGKDGYTF

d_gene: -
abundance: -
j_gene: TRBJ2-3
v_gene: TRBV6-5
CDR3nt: TGTGCCAGCAGTTTGGGCAGGGAAACAGATACGCAGTATTTT
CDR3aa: CASSLGRETDTQYF

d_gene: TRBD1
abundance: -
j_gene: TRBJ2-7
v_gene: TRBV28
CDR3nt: TGTGCCAGCAGTTCCGTGGACAGGGGGCCCTACGAGCAGTACTTC
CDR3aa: CASSSVDRGPYEQYF

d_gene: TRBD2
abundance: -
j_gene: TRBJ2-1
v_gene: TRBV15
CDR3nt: TGTGCCACCAGCAGAGATGGGGCTAGCGGGAGGTCCTACAATGAGCAGTTCTTC
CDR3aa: CATSRDGASGRSYNEQFF

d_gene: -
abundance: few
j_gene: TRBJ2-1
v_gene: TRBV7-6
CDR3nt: TGTGCCAGCAGCTCCAAAGGGGACCACTCCTACAATGAGCAGTTCTTC
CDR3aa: CASSSKGDHSYNEQFF

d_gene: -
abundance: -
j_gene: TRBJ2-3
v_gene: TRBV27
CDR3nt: TGTGCCAGCGTCAGGGCAGATACGCAGTATTTT
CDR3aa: CASVRADTQYF

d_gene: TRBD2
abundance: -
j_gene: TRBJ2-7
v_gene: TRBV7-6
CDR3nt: TGTGCCAGCAGCTCAGAAACCCCTAGCGGGAGGCTTTCCTACGAGCAGTACTTC
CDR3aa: CASSSETPSGRLSYEQYF

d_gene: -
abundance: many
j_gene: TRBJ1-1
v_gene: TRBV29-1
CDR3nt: TGCAGCGTTGACGGAAGGGGTTACACTGAAGCTTTCTTT
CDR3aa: CSVDGRGYTEAFF

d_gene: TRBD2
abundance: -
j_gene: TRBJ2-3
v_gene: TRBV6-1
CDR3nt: TGTGCCAGCAGTGGCGGAATAGCGGGGGGGCGCGCCACAGATACGCAGTATTTT
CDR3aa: CASSGGIAGGRATDTQYF

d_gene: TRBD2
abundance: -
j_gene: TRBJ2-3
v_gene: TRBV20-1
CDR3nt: TGCAGTGCTAGGGAGGTAGCGGGACTCAACCCAGATACGCAGTATTTT
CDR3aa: CSAREVAGLNPDTQYF

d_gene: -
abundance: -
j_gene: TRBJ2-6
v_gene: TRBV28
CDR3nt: TGTGCCAGCAGTTTACTGATTGGGGCCAACGTCCTGACTTTC
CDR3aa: CASSLLIGANVLTF

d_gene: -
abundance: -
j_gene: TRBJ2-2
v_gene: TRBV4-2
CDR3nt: TGTGCCAGCAGCCAAGACCTCGGGGCCGCGGGCACCGGGGAGCTGTTTTTT
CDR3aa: CASSQDLGAAGTGELFF

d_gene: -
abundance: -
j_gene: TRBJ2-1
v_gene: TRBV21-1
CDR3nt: TGTGCCAGCAGCAAAGAATTTAACACGAAGTACAATGAGCAGTTCTTC
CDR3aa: CASSKEFNTKYNEQFF

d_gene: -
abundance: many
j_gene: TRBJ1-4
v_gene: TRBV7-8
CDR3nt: TGTGCCAGCAGCTTAGGTATCGACAGTGAAAAACTGTTTTTT
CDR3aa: CASSLGIDSEKLFF

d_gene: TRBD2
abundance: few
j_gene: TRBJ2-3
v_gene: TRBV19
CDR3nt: TGTGCCAGTAGTTCAAGCGGGGGCTTCACAGATACGCAGTATTTT
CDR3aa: CASSSSGGFTDTQYF

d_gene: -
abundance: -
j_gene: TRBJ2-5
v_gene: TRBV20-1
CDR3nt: TGCAGTGCTCCGACTAGAGAGACCCAGTACTTC
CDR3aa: CSAPTRETQYF

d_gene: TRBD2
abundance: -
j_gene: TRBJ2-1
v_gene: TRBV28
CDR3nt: TGTGCCAGCATCGGGACTATAGCCTCTTCCTCCTACAATGAGCAGTTCTTC
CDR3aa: CASIGTIASSSYNEQFF

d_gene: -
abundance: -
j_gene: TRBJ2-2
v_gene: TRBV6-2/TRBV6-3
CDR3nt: TGTGCCAGCAGTTCCCCCCCGGTAGCTTCCGGGGAGCTGTTTTTT
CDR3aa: CASSSPPVASGELFF

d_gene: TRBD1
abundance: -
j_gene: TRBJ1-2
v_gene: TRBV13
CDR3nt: TGTGCCAGCAGCTCCCCAGGGGGTGACTATGGCTACACCTTC
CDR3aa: CASSSPGGDYGYTF

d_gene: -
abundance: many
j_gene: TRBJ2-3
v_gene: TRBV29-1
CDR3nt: TGCAGCGTTGACTTCCAAACTGGATCAGTTGAGTATTTT
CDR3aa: CSVDFQTGSVEYF

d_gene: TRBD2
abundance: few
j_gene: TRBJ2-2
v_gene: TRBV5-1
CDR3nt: TGCGCCAGCAGCTCCAGACTTTCGACTAGCGGGAACACCGGGGAGCTGTTTTTT
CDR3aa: CASSSRLSTSGNTGELFF

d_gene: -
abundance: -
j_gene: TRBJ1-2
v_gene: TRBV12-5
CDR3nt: TGTGCTAGTGGTACCCTTTCACAGGGCCCGGTCTATGGCTACACCTTC
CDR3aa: CASGTLSQGPVYGYTF

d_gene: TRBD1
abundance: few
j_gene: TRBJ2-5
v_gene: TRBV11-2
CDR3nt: TGTGCCAGCAGCTTAGTGGACAGGCGGGCCCTGGAGACCCAGTACTTC
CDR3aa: CASSLVDRRALETQYF

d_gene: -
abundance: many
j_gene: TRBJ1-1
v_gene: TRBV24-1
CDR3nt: TGTGCCACCAGTGAAACGGGTACTGAAGCTTTCTTT
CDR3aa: CATSETGTEAFF

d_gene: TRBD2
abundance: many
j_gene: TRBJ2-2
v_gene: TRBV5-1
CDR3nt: TGCGCCAGCAGCACTAGCGTAAACACCGGGGAGCTGTTTTTT
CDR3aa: CASSTSVNTGELFF

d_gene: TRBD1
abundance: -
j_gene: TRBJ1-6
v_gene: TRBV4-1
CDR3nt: TGCGCCAGCAGCCAAGGGCAGGGGGTTAATTCACCCCTCCACTTT
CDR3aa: CASSQGQGVNSPLHF

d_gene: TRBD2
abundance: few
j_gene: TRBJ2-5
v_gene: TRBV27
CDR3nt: TGTGCCAGCAGGAGTAATAGCGGGAGGGCCTGGGAGACCCAGTACTTC
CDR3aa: CASRSNSGRAWETQYF

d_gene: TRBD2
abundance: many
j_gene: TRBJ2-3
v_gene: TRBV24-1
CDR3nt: TGTGCCACCGGCGCCCCCGTCGGACTAGCGGGAGTAGTTGATACGCAGTATTTT
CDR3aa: CATGAPVGLAGVVDTQYF